These 11 T cell receptor beta chains came from one sample sequenced in a study of a mutant IDH1 vaccine in newly diagnosed glioma. As to time point: week 23, last vaccination. Doses of 300 ug of mutant IDH1 20-mer peptide were given with topical imiquimod. Sequenced by immunoSEQ multiplex PCR; TCRdb stores in-frame clones only, minus some. This sample carries around 76,000 clones, more than 80% of them seen once, and the ten largest clones take 0.6% to 0.95%. No antigen has been assigned to these receptors. The sequenced sample was PBMCs, obtained from a glioma patient whose treatment included an IDH1 peptide vaccine. These receptors all come from a woman in her 50s with glioma.

This chain connects TRBV7-3 to TRBJ2-1, with a tentative D call TRBD1 (6 bases). Trimming removed 4 bases at V and 7 bases at J, with 8 bases between. Germline V gives CDR1 SGHTA, CDR2 FQGTGA. The CDR3 contains 12 residues. The DNA of the CDR3 is TGTGCCAGCAGCTCCACAGGGAATGAGCAGTTCTTC. Amino acid sequence: CASSSTGNEQFF.

This chain uses TRBV18 with TRBJ2-7; possible D gene TRBD2, 6 bases. CDR1 and CDR2 from the germline V gene are KGHSH and LQKENI. The CDR3 has 16 amino acids. V was cut by 3 bases and J by 3 bases, with 18 bases left in between. This chain's CDR3 is CASSPTQKGLDYEQYF. In DNA form, the CDR3 reads TGTGCCAGCTCACCCACCCAGAAGGGACTCGACTACGAGCAGTACTTC.

The chain recombines TRBV9 with TRBJ2-5; 11 bases are a match to TRBD2. Germline V gives CDR1 SGDLS, CDR2 YYNGEE. The CDR3 runs to 15 residues. The trim removed 3 bases at V and 5 bases at J, leaving 6 bases unmatched. The CDR3 bases are TGTGCCAGCAGCGAGCTAGCGGGAGGAGGTGAGACCCAGTACTTC. Translation: CASSELAGGGETQYF.

The chain employs TRBV2 and TRBJ1-1, with 8 bases aligning to TRBD1. Germline lookup yields CDR1 SNHLY and CDR2 FYNNEI. The junction had 8 bases not matched to a gene; V was cut back by 6 bases and J by 5 bases. CDR3 length equals 14 residues. CDR3 sequence: CASRSRGQGTEAFF. The CDR3 nucleotides read TGTGCCAGCAGGAGCAGGGGGCAGGGGACTGAAGCTTTCTTT. Looking up the rest from reference TRBV2 and TRBJ1-1 gives the full variable domain: EPEVTQTPSHQVTQMGQEVILRCVPISNHLYFYWYRQILGQKVEFLVSFYNNEISEKSEIFDDQFSVERPDGSNFTLKIRSTKLEDSAMYFCASRSRGQGTEAFFGQGTRLTVV.

V is TRBV7-9 and J is TRBJ1-6; D gene uncertain. V was clipped by 4 bases and J by 7 bases, with 11 bases between them. Germline V gives CDR1 SEHNR, CDR2 FQNEAQ (reference sequence). This CDR3 spans 14 amino acids. The DNA of the CDR3 is TGTGCCAGCAGCTCTCTGACGGGGAATTCACCCCTCCACTTT. Translated, it gives CASSSLTGNSPLHF.

The rearrangement joins TRBV2 to TRBJ2-7, with a possible D match to TRBD2 (6 bases). The ends were cut back, 7 bases at V and 5 bases at J, with 12 bases in the middle. The CDR3 is 12 residues long. CDR1 is SNHLY, CDR2 FYNNEI, per germline. The CDR3 bases are TGTGCCAGCAAGGAGGGGTGGAACGAGCAGTACTTC. Its protein product is CASKEGWNEQYF.

The chain couples TRBV6-5 to TRBJ2-7; D is uncertain. In germline, CDR1 is MNHEY, CDR2 SVGAGI. V gave up 8 bases and J gave up 0 bases, with 11 bases separating them. The CDR3 consists of 13 residues. The CDR3 is CASQRTSSYEQYF. Here the CDR3 DNA reads TGTGCCAGCCAAAGGACGAGCTCCTACGAGCAGTACTTC.

The chain carries TRBV7-2 and TRBJ2-3, with no clear D. V lost 2 bases and J lost 0, with 6 bases in between. The germline CDR1 and CDR2 sequences are SGHTA and FQGNSA. The CDR3 consists of 14 residues. The CDR3 DNA follows: TGTGCCAGCAGCTTAAGGTCAAGCACAGATACGCAGTATTTT. Protein: CASSLRSSTDTQYF.

The V call is TRBV10-1, the J call TRBJ2-2; TRBD1 matches 10 bases. The V gene end was trimmed by 6 bases and the J gene end by 4 bases; junction bases not matched to a gene: 5. Per germline, CDR1 WNHNN and CDR2 SYGVQD (reference sequence). The length of the CDR3 is 15 residues. CDR3 sequence reads: CASSAGQGGTGELFF. The CDR3, as DNA: TGCGCCAGCAGCGCCGGACAGGGGGGCACCGGGGAGCTGTTTTTT.

V and J are TRBV28 and TRBJ2-5; D is unclear. CDR1 and CDR2 (germline): MDHEN, SYDVKM. The CDR3 is 11 amino acids. V was trimmed by 2 bases and J by 5 bases, leaving 3 bases between them. The CDR3 protein is CASSLRETQYF. For the CDR3, the DNA is TGTGCCAGCAGTTTAAGGGAGACCCAGTACTTC. The variable domain in full, with the rest retrieved from reference TRBV28 and TRBJ2-5, is DVKVTQSSRYLVKRTGEKVFLECVQDMDHENMFWYRQDPGLGLRLIYFSYDVKMKEKGDIPEGYSVSREKKERFSLILESASTNQTSMYLCASSLRETQYFGPGTRLLVL.

The genes are TRBV2 and TRBJ1-1; 12 bases match TRBD1. There are 14 residues in the CDR3. Trimming at V came to 6 bases and at J to 1 base, leaving 0 bases not matched to a gene. Germline assignment: CDR1 SNHLY and CDR2 FYNNEI. The CDR3 sequence is CASRGQGANTEAFF. In DNA form, the CDR3 reads TGTGCCAGCAGGGGACAGGGGGCGAACACTGAAGCTTTCTTT.